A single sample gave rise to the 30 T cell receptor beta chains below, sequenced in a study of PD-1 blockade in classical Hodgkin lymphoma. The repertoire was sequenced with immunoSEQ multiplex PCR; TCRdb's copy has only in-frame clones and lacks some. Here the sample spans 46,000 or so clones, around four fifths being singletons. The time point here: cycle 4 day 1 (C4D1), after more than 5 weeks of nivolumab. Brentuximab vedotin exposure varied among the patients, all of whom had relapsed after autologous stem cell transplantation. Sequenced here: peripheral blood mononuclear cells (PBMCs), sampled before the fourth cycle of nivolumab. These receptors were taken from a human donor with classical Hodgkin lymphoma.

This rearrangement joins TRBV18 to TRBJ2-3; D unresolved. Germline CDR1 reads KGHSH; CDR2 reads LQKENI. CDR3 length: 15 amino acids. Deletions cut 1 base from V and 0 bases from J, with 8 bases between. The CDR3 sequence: CASSPRTVSTDTQYF. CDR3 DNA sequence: TGTGCCAGCTCACCACGGACGGTTAGCACAGATACGCAGTATTTT. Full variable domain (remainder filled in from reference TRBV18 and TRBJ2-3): NAGVMQNPRHLVRRRGQEARLRCSPMKGHSHVYWYRQLPEEGLKFMVYLQKENIIDESGMPKERFSAEFPKEGPSILRIQQVVRGDSAAYFCASSPRTVSTDTQYFGPGTRLTVL.

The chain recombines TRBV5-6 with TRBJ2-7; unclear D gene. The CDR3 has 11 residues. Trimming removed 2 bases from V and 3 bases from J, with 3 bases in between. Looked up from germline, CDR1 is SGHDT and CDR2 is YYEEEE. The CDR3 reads CASSFNYEQYF. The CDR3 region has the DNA TGTGCCAGCAGCTTTAACTACGAGCAGTACTTC. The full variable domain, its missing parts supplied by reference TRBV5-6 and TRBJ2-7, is DAGVTQSPTHLIKTRGQQVTLRCSPKSGHDTVSWYQQALGQGPQFIFQYYEEEERQRGNFPDRFSGHQFPNYSSELNVNALLLGDSALYLCASSFNYEQYFGPGTRLTVT.

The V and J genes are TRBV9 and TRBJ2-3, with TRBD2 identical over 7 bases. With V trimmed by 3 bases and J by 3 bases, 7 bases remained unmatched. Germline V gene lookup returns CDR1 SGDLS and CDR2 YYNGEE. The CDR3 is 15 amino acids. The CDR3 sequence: CASSGTSGVTDTQYF. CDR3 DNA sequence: TGTGCCAGCAGCGGGACTAGTGGTGTAACAGATACGCAGTATTTT.

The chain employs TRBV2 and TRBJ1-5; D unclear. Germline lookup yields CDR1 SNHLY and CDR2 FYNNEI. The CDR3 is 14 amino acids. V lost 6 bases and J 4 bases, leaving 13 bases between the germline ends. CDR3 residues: CASRGSEWNQPQHF. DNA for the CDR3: TGTGCCAGCAGGGGGTCTGAGTGGAATCAGCCCCAGCATTTT. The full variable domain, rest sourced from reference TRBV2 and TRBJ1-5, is EPEVTQTPSHQVTQMGQEVILRCVPISNHLYFYWYRQILGQKVEFLVSFYNNEISEKSEIFDDQFSVERPDGSNFTLKIRSTKLEDSAMYFCASRGSEWNQPQHFGDGTRLSIL.

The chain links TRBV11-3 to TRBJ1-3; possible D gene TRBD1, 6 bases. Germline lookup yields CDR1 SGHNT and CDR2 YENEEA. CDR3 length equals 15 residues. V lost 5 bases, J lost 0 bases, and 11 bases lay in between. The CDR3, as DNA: TGTGCCAGCAGCGCAAGGGGGGTCTCTGGAAACACCATATATTTT. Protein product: CASSARGVSGNTIYF. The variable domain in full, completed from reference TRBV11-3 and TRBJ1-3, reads EAGVVQSPRYKIIEKKQPVAFWCNPISGHNTLYWYLQNLGQGPELLIRYENEEAVDDSQLPKDRFSAERLKGVDSTLKIQPAELGDSAVYLCASSARGVSGNTIYFGEGSWLTVV.

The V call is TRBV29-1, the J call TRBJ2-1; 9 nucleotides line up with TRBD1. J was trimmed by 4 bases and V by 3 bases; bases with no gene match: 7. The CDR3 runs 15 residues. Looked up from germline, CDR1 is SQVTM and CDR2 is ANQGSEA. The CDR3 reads CSVDPPGQGYNEQFF. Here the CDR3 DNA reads TGCAGCGTTGACCCCCCCGGACAGGGGTACAATGAGCAGTTCTTC.

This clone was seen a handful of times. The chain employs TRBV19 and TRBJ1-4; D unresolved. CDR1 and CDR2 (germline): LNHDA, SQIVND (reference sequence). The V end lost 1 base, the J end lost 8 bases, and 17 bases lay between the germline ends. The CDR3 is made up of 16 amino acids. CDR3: CASSIGIGPHQEKLFF. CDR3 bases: TGTGCCAGTAGTATAGGTATAGGGCCCCACCAGGAAAAACTGTTTTTT.

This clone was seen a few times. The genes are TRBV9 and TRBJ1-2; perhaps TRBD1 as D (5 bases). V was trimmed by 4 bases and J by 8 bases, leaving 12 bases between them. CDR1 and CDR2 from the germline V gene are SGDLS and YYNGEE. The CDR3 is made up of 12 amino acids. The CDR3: CASSSQGLGYTF. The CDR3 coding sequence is TGTGCCAGCAGCTCCCAGGGTTTAGGCTACACCTTC. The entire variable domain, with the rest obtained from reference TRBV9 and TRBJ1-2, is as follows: DSGVTQTPKHLITATGQRVTLRCSPRSGDLSVYWYQQSLDQGLQFLIQYYNGEERAKGNILERFSAQQFPDLHSELNLSSLELGDSALYFCASSSQGLGYTFGSGTRLTVV.

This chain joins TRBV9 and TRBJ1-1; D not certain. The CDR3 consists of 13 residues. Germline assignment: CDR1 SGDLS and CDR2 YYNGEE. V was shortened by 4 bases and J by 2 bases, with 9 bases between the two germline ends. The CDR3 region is CASSLRGNTEAFF. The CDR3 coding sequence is TGTGCCAGCAGCCTTCGGGGAAACACTGAAGCTTTCTTT.

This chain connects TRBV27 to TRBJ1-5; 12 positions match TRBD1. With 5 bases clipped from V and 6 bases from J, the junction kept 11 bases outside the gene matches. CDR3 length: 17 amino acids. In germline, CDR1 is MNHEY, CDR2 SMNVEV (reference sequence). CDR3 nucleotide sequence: TGTGCCAGCAGTGGCGGGACAGGGGGCGCCGGTAGTCAGCCCCAGCATTTT. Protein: CASSGGTGGAGSQPQHF.

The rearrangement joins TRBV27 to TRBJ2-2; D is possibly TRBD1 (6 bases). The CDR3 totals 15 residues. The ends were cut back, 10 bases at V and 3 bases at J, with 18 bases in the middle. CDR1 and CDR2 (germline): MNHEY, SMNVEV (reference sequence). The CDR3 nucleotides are TGTGCCACCAAATGGGGGACACTTCACACCGGGGAGCTGTTTTTT. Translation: CATKWGTLHTGELFF.

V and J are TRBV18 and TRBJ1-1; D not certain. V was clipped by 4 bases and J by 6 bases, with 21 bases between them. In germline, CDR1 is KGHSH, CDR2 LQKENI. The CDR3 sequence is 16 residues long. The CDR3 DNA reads TGTGCCAGCTCACTTACTCCGGCAGGCAAAGTACCTGAAGCTTTCTTT. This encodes CASSLTPAGKVPEAFF.

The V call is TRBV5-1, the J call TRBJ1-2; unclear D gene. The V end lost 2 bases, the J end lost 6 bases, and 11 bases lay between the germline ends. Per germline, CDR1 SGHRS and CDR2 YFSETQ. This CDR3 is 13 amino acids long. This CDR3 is CASSLGGMNGYTF. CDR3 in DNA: TGCGCCAGCAGCTTAGGAGGTATGAATGGCTACACCTTC.

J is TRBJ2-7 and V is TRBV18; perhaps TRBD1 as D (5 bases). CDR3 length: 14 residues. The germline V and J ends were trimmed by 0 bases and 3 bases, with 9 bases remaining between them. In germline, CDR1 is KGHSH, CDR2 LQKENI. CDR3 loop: CASSPPSGIYEQYF. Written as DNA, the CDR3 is TGTGCCAGCTCACCACCCTCAGGGATCTACGAGCAGTACTTC.

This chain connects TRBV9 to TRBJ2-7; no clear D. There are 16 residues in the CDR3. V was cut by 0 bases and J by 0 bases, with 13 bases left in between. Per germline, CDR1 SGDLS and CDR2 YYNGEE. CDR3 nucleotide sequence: TGTGCCAGCAGCGTAGCTTCGTTGCCGGGCTCCTACGAGCAGTACTTC. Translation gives CASSVASLPGSYEQYF.

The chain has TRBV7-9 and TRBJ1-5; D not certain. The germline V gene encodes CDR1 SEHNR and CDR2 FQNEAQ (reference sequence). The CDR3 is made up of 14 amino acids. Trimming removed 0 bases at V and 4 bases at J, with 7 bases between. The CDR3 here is CASSLAGRNQPQHF. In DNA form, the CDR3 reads TGTGCCAGCAGCTTAGCGGGAAGAAATCAGCCCCAGCATTTT.

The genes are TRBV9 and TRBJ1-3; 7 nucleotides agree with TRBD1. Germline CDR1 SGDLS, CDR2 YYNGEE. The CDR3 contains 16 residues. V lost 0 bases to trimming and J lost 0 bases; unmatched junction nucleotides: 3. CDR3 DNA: TGTGCCAGCAGCGTAGTAGGGACAGTCTCTGGAAACACCATATATTTT. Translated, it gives CASSVVGTVSGNTIYF.

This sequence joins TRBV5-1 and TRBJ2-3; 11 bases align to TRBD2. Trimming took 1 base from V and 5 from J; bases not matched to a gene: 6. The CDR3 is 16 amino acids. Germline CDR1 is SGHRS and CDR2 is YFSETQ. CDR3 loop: CASSLIAGGPEDTQYF. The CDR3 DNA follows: TGCGCCAGCAGCTTGATAGCGGGGGGGCCGGAAGATACGCAGTATTTT. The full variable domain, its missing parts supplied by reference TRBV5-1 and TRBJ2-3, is KAGVTQTPRYLIKTRGQQVTLSCSPISGHRSVSWYQQTPGQGLQFLFEYFSETQRNKGNFPGRFSGRQFSNSRSEMNVSTLELGDSALYLCASSLIAGGPEDTQYFGPGTRLTVL.

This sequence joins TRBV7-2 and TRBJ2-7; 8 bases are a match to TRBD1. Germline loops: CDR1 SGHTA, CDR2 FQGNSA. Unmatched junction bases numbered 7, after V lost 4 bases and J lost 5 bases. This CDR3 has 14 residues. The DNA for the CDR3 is TGTGCCAGCAGCTCCCAGGGGGCGGTCGACGAGCAGTACTTC. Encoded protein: CASSSQGAVDEQYF.

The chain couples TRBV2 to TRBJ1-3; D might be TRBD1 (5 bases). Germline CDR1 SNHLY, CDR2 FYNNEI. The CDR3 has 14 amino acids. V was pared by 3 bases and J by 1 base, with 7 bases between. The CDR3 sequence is CASSEGGSGNTIYF. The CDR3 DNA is TGTGCCAGCAGTGAGGGGGGGTCTGGAAACACCATATATTTT.

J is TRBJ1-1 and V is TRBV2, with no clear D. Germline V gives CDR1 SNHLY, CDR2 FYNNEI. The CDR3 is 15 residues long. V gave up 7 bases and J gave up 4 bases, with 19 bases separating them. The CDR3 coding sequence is TGTGCCAGCAATTCCCTTTCGTCCGGTGGCACTGAAGCTTTCTTT. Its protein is CASNSLSSGGTEAFF.

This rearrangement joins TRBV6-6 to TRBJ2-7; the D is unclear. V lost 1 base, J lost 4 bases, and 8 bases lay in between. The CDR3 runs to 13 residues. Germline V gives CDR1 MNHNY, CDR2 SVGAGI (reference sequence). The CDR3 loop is CASSYYGAYEQYF. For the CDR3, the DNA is TGTGCCAGCAGTTACTACGGAGCGTACGAGCAGTACTTC.

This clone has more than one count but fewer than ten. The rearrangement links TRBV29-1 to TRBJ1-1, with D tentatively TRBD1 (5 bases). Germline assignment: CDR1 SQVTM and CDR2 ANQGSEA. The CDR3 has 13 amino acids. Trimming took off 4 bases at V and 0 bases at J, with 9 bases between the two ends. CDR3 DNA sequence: TGCAGCGTTGTCAGACAGATGAACACTGAAGCTTTCTTT. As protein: CSVVRQMNTEAFF.

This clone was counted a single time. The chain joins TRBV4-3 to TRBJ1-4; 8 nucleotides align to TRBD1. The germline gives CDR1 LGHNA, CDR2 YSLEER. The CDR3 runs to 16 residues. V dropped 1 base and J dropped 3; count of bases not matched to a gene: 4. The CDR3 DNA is TGCGCCAGCAGCCAAGCGTTACAGGGGGCTAATGAAAAACTGTTTTTT. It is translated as CASSQALQGANEKLFF.

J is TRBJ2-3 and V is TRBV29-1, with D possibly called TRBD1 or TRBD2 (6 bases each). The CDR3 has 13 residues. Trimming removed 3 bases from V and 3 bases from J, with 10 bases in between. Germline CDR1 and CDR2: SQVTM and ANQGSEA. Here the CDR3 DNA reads TGCAGCGTTGAGGAAGGGGGGACAGATACGCAGTATTTT. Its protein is CSVEEGGTDTQYF.

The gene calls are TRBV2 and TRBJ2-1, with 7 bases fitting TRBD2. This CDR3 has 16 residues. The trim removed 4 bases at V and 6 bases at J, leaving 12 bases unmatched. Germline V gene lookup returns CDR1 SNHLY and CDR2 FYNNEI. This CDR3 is CASSARLSGAFNEQFF. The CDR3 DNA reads TGTGCCAGCAGTGCACGCTTAAGCGGGGCGTTCAATGAGCAGTTCTTC.

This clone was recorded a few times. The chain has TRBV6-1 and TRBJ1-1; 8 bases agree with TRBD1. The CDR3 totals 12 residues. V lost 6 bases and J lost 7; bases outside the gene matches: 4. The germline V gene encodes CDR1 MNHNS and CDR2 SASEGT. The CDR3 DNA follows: TGTGCCAGCAGGGACAGGGCCCTTGAAGCTTTCTTT. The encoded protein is CASRDRALEAFF.

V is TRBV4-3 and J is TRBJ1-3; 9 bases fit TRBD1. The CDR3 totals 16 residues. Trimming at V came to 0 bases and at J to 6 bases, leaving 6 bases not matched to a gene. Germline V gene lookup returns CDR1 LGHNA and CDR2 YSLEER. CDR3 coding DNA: TGCGCCAGCAGCCAAGAGGGGGGACAGGGATTAAACACCATATATTTT. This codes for CASSQEGGQGLNTIYF.

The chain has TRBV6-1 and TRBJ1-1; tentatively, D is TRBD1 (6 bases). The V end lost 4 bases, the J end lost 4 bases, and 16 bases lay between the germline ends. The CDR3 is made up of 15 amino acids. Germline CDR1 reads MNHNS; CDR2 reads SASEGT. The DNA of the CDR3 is TGTGCCAGCAGTGCGGGACACACTTTCGGCACTGAAGCTTTCTTT. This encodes CASSAGHTFGTEAFF.

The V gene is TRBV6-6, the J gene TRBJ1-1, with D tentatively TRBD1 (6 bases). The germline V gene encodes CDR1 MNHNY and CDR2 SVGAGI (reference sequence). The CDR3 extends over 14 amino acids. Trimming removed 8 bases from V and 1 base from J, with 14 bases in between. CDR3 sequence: CASAGTRWNTEAFF. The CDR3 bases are TGTGCCAGCGCTGGGACAAGGTGGAACACTGAAGCTTTCTTT.